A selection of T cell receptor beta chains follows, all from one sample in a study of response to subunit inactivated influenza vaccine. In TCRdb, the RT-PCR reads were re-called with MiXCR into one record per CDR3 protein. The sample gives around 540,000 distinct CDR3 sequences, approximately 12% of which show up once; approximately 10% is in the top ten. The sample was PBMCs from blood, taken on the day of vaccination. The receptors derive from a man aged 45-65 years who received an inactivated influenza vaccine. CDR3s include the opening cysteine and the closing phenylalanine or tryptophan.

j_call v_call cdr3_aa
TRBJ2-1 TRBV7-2 CASSLAAGVYNEQFF
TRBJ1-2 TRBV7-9 CASSLAQGNGYTF
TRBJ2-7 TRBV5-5 CASSEAGTQTYEQYF
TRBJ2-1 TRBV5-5 CASSLQGGIYNEQFF
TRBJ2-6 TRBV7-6 CASSGDSHSGANVLTF
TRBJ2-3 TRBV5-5 CASSLGSLAGVGADTQYF
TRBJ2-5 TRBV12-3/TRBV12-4 CASSPLAGGLQETQYF
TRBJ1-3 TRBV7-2 CASSSRTGVGGNTIYF
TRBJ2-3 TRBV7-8 CASSFMDYTDTQYF
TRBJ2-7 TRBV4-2 CASSQEAPAEQYF
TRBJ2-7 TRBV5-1 CASSLFVGEYEQYF
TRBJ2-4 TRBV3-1 CASSRDRNIQYF
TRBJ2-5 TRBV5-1 CASSSSTGGGETQYF
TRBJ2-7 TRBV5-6 CASSLGSSFYEQYF
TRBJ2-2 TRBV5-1 CASSTGPFTGELFF
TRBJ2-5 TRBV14 CASSQVGETQYF
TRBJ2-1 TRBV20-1 CSAPGLAGYNEQFF
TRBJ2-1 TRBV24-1 CATSPGSPINEQFF
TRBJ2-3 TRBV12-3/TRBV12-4 CASGSSTDTQYF
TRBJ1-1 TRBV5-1 CASSFQGQGMGSNTEAFF
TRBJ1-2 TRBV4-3 CASSQESWGRGGYTF
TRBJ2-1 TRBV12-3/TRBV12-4 CASSLLAKGNEQFF
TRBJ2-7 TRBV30 CAWSVGRGYEQYF
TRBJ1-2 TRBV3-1 CASRQGLYGYTF
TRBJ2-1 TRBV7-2 CASSPGLRGPAHEQFF
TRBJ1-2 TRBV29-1 CSAQEVTGAGYTF
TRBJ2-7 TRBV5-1 CASSLGQGIHEQYF
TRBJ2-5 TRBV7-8 CASSLGGLAEDQETQYF
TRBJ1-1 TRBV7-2 CASSFTWGEGAFF
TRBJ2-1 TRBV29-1 CSALAGGLDEQFF
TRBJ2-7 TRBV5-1 CASSSGLPGEIYEQYF
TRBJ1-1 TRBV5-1 CASSSHGQGFTEAFF
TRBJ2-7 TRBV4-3 CASSNALLRGESYEQYF
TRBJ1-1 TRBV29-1 CSVGVSMNTEAFF
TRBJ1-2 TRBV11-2 CASSHQTFPYGYTF
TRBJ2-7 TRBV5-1 CASSLATSSYEQYF
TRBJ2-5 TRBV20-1 CSAFLAGTQYF
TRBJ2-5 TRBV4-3 CASSQDLDRAETQYF
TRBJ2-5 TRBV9 CASSVNAGLVTETQYF
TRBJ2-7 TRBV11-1 CASSRTSGGAFDTYEQYF
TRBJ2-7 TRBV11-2 CASSLEGNLPAAYEQYF
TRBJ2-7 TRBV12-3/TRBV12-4 CASSPGLVGEQYF
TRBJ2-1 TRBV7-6 CASSLVVASEQFF
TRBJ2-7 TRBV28 CASRLAGSKSYEQYF
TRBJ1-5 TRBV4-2 CASSQNYRVYQPQHF
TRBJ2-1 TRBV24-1 CATSDPQRYNEQFF
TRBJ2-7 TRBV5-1 CASSLDVAGRSEQYF
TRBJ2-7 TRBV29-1 CSVVRGPPNEQYF
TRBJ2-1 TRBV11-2 CASSPKQEQFF
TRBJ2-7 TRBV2 CASSTGQVYEQYF
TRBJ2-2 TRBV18 CASSPQSNTGELFF
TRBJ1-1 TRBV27 CASSLQGRSTEAFF
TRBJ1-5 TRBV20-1 CSAPSQMGNQPQHF
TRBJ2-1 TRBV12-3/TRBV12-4 CASSFSGLYNEQFF
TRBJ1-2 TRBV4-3 CASSQAGGNGYTF
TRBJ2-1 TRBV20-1 CSARLAGVTYNEQFF
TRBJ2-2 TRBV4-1 CASSQDGIPGELFF
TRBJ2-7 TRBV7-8 CASSSTQGYPYEQYF
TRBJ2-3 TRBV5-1 CASSLLAESTDTQYF